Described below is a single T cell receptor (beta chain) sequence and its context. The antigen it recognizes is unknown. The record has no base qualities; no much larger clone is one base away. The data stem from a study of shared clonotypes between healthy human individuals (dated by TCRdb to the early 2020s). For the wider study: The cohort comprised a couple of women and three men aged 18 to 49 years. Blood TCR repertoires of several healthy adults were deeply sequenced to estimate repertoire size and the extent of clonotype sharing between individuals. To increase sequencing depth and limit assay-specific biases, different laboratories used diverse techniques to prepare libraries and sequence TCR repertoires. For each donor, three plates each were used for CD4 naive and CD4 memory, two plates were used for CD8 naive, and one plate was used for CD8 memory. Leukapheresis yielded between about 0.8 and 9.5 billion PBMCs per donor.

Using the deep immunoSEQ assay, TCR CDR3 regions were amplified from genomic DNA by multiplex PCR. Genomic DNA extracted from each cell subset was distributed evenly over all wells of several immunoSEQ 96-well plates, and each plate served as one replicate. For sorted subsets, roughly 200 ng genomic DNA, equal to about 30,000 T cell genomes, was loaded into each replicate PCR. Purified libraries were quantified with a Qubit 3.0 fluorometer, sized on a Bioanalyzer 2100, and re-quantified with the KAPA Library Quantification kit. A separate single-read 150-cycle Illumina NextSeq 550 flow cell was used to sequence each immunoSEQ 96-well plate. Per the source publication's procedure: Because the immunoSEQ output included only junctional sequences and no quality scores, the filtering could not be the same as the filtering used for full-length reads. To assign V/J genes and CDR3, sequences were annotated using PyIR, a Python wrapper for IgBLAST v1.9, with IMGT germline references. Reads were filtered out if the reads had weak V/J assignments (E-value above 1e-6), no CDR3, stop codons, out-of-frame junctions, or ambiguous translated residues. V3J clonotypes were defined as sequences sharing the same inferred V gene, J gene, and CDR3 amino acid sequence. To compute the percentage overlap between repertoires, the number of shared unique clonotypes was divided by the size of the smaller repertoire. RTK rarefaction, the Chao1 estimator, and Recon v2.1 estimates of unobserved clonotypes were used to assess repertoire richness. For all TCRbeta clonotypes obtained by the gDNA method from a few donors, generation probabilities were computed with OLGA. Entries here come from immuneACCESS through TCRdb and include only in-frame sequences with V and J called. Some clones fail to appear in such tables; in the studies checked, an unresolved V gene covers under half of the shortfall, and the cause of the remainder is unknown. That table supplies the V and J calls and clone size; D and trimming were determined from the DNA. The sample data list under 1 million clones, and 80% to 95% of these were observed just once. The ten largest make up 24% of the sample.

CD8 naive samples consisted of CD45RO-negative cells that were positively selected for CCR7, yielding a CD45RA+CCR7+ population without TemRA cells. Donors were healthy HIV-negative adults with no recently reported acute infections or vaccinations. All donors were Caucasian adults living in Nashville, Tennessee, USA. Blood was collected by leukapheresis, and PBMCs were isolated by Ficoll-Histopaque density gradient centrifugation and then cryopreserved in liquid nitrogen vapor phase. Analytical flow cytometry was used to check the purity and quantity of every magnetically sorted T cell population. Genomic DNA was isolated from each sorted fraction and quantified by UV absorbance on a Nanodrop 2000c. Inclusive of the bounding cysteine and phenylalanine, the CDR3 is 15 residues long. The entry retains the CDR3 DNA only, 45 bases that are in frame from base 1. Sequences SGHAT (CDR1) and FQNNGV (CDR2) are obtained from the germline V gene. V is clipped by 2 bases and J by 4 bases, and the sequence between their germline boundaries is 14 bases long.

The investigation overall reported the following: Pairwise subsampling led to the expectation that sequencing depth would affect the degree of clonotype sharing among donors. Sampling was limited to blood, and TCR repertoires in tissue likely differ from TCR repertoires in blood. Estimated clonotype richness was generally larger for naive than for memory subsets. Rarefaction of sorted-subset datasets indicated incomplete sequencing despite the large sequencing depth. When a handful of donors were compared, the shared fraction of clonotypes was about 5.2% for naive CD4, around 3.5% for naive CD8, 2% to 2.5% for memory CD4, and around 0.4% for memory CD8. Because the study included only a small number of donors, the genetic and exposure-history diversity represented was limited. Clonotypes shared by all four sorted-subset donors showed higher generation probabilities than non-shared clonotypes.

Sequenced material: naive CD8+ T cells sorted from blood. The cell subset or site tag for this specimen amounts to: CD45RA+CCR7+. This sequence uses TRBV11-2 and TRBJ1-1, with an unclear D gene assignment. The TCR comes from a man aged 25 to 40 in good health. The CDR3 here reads CASSLSRDSGTEAFF. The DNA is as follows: TGTGCCAGCAGCTTAAGTCGGGATTCGGGCACTGAAGCTTTCTTT.